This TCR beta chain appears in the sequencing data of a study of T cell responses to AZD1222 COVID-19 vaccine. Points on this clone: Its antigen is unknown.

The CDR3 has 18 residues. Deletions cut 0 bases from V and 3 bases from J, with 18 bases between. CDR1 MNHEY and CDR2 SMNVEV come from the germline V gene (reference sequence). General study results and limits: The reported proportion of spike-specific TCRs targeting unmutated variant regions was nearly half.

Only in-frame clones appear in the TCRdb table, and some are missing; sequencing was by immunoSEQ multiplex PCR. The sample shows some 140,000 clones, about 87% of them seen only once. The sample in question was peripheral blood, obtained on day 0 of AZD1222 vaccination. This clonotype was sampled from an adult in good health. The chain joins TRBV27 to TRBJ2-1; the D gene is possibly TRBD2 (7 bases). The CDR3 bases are TGTGCCAGCAGTTTATCCTGGGCCGGGGGGCGGGGCTACAATGAGCAGTTCTTC. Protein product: CASSLSWAGGRGYNEQFF.